These 16 T cell receptor beta chains were all obtained from the same sample, sequenced in a study of blood T cell repertoires in COVID-19. Generated by immunoSEQ multiplex PCR, the TCRdb table keeps only in-frame clones and is missing some. The table lists roughly 250,000 clones, about 85% of them singletons, with about 0.9% in the top ten. The sample consisted of peripheral blood. The origin of the receptors is a human donor with COVID-19, enrolled during active disease. The donor label of this sample is uncertain.

CDR3 in DNA: TGTGCCAGCAGTTCTGCCTCGGGACAGGGTTACAATGAGCAGTTCTTC. It codes for CASSSASGQGYNEQFF. The V and J genes are TRBV27 and TRBJ2-1; 9 positions agree with TRBD1. Germline CDR1 reads MNHEY; CDR2 reads SMNVEV (reference sequence). This CDR3 has 16 amino acids. With V trimmed by 4 bases and J by 4 bases, 8 bases remained unmatched.

This chain uses TRBV19 with TRBJ1-2, with 10 bases lining up with TRBD1. Germline assignment: CDR1 LNHDA and CDR2 SQIVND (reference sequence). V was clipped by 8 bases and J by 8 bases; unmatched bases: 5. CDR3 length: 12 amino acids. The CDR3 nucleotides read TGTGCCAGTGGGACAGGGGTAGAGGGCTACACCTTC. Its protein product is CASGTGVEGYTF.

This clone has only a few counts. The chain joins TRBV6-5 to TRBJ1-1; 10 bases map to TRBD1. Germline CDR1 is MNHEY and CDR2 is SVGAGI. The CDR3 is made up of 16 amino acids. V lost 4 bases to trimming and J lost 5 bases; unmatched junction nucleotides: 10. CDR3 region: CASSSFSGTGATEAFF. In DNA form, the CDR3 reads TGTGCCAGCAGTTCCTTTTCCGGGACAGGGGCGACTGAAGCTTTCTTT.

The sample holds one count of this clone. The chain employs TRBV25-1 and TRBJ2-1; 10 positions match TRBD2. This CDR3 contains 17 residues. Trimming took 5 bases from V and 4 from J; bases not matched to a gene: 11. CDR1 is MGHDK and CDR2 is SYGVNS in the germline V gene. CDR3 nucleotide sequence: TGTGCCAGCAGTTCGCCCAGGGGACTAGCGTCTTACAATGAGCAGTTCTTC. Encoded protein: CASSSPRGLASYNEQFF.

This clone was counted between two and nine times. The chain uses TRBV5-1 and TRBJ1-1; D gene ambiguous. This CDR3 contains 16 residues. Trimming removed 0 bases from V and 2 bases from J, with 14 bases in between. Germline CDR1 is SGHRS and CDR2 is YFSETQ. CDR3 in DNA: TGCGCCAGCAGCTTGGAAGCTGCCAGGCCAAACACTGAAGCTTTCTTT. Translation: CASSLEAARPNTEAFF.

CDR3 in DNA: TGTGCCAGCAGTTTAGTGGACACACATCAGCCCCAGCATTTT. This translates into CASSLVDTHQPQHF. The chain recombines TRBV28 with TRBJ1-5, with D possibly matching TRBD1 (5 bases). This CDR3 has 14 residues. Trimming removed 2 bases at V and 5 bases at J, with 10 bases between. Germline V gene lookup returns CDR1 MDHEN and CDR2 SYDVKM.

The chain uses TRBV5-1 and TRBJ2-3, with 7 bases lining up with TRBD2. The J segment lost 3 bases and the V segment lost 0 bases, leaving 4 bases of the junction unmatched. The germline V gene has CDR1 SGHRS and CDR2 YFSETQ. This CDR3 contains 15 residues. CDR3 sequence: CASSLEGLPTDTQYF. Written as DNA, the CDR3 is TGCGCCAGCAGCTTGGAGGGACTACCTACAGATACGCAGTATTTT.

The V gene is TRBV30, the J gene TRBJ2-1, with TRBD1 matching 8 bases. CDR1 and CDR2 (germline): GTSNPN, SVGIG (reference sequence). The ends lost 4 bases at V and 5 bases at J; junction bases unmatched: 7. This CDR3 region has 14 residues. The CDR3 is CAWNQGARNNEQFF. The CDR3 coding sequence is TGTGCCTGGAACCAGGGGGCGCGGAACAATGAGCAGTTCTTC.

The CDR3 DNA is TGCGCCAGCAGCTGGGGACAGGGTAGGGCTTTCGACTATGGCTACACCTTC. Translation gives CASSWGQGRAFDYGYTF. The gene calls are TRBV5-1 and TRBJ1-2; TRBD1 matches 9 bases. CDR1 SGHRS and CDR2 YFSETQ come from the germline V gene. V dropped 3 bases and J dropped 3; count of bases not matched to a gene: 12. CDR3 length: 17 amino acids.

A note on this clone: The junction and the germline gene differ at one end; a read error may be behind it. The chain is built from TRBV7-7 and TRBJ1-4, with 10 bases matching TRBD1. CDR1 SSHAT and CDR2 FNYEAQ come from the germline V gene (reference sequence). The CDR3 loop spans 14 amino acids. The CDR3, as DNA: TGTGCTAGCAGCCCAGGGACAGGGGAACTAAAACTGTTTTTT. It is translated as CASSPGTGELKLFF.

This rearrangement joins TRBV20-1 to TRBJ2-7; 9 nucleotides match TRBD1. The germline gives CDR1 DFQATT, CDR2 SNEGSKA (reference sequence). J was trimmed by 6 bases and V by 3 bases; bases with no gene match: 18. CDR3 length: 17 amino acids. In nucleotides, the CDR3 is TGCAGTGCTAGTTCCTTCGGAAACAGGGGACAGGGAGGCGAGCAGTACTTC. Translating gives CSASSFGNRGQGGEQYF.

The chain has TRBV28 and TRBJ1-1, with TRBD1 identical over 8 bases. The V gene's germline CDR1 is MDHEN and CDR2 SYDVKM. Unmatched junction bases numbered 2, after V lost 5 bases and J lost 6 bases. CDR3 length: 12 amino acids. The CDR3 DNA sequence: TGTGCCAGCAGTCCGGACAGGGCTGAAGCTTTCTTT. Protein product: CASSPDRAEAFF.

The chain couples TRBV19 to TRBJ2-1; 10 bases map to TRBD1. With V trimmed by 3 bases and J by 3 bases, 5 bases remained unmatched. This CDR3 comprises 16 residues. Germline CDR1 is LNHDA and CDR2 is SQIVND (reference sequence). The CDR3: CASSISGTGVYNEQFF. DNA of the CDR3: TGTGCCAGTAGTATTTCAGGGACAGGGGTCTACAATGAGCAGTTCTTC. Together with reference TRBV19 and TRBJ2-1, the CDR3 gives the full variable domain: DGGITQSPKYLFRKEGQNVTLSCEQNLNHDAMYWYRQDPGQGLRLIYYSQIVNDFQKGDIAEGYSVSREKKESFPLTVTSAQKNPTAFYLCASSISGTGVYNEQFFGPGTRLTVL.

The chain joins TRBV7-8 to TRBJ1-4; TRBD1 is a possible D gene (5 bases). V lost 3 bases, J lost 7 bases, and 9 bases lay in between. The CDR3 spans 13 residues. Germline V CDR1 and CDR2: SGHVS, FQNEAQ. The CDR3 loop reads CASSLGTGEKLFF. The DNA for the CDR3 is TGTGCCAGCAGCTTGGGCACAGGTGAAAAACTGTTTTTT.

V gene TRBV6-6 combines with J gene TRBJ2-3; 8 nucleotides match TRBD2. The CDR3 runs to 15 residues. V shed 6 bases, J shed 0 bases, and the junction held 5 bases outside the gene matches. Germline CDR1 MNHNY, CDR2 SVGAGI (reference sequence). This CDR3 reads CASSLAGSSTDTQYF. In DNA, the CDR3 is TGTGCCAGCAGCTTAGCGGGATCCAGCACAGATACGCAGTATTTT.

The chain links TRBV7-2 to TRBJ2-2; D remains unclear. Deletions cut 5 bases from V and 2 bases from J, with 6 bases between. CDR3 length equals 13 residues. Germline loops: CDR1 SGHTA, CDR2 FQGNSA. The CDR3 loop is CASSKHNTGELFF. The DNA for the CDR3 is TGTGCCAGCAGCAAACATAACACCGGGGAGCTGTTTTTT. Filled out from reference TRBV7-2 and TRBJ2-2, the complete variable domain reads GAGVSQSPSNKVTEKGKDVELRCDPISGHTALYWYRQSLGQGLEFLIYFQGNSAPDKSGLPSDRFSAERTGGSVSTLTIQRTQQEDSAVYLCASSKHNTGELFFGEGSRLTVL.